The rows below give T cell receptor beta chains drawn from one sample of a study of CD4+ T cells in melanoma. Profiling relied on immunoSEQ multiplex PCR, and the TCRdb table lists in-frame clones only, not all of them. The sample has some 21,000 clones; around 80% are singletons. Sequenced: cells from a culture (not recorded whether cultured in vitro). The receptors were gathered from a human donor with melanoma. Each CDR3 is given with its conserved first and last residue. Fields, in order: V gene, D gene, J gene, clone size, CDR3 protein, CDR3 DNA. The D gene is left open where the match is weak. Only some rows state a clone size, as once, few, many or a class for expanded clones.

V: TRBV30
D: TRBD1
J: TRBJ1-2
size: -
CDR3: CALWASLGQGFMSATSYGYTF
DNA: TGTGCCTTATGGGCTTCCTTGGGACAGGGGTTTATGTCGGCTACTAGCTATGGCTACACCTTC

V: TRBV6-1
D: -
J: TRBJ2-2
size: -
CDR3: CASSEYGHPNTGELFF
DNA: TGTGCCAGCAGTGAGTATGGACACCCGAACACCGGGGAGCTGTTTTTT

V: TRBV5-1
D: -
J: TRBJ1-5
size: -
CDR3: CASSLEGQPQHF
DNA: TGCGCCAGCAGCTTGGAGGGTCAGCCCCAGCATTTT

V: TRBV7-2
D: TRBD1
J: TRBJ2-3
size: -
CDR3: CASSLSWGQGYF
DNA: TGTGCCAGCAGCTTATCGTGGGGACAGGGGTATTTT

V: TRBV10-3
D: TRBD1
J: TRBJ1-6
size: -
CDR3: CATLQGDRMVLHF
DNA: TGTGCCACGCTACAGGGGGATAGGATGGTCCTCCACTTT

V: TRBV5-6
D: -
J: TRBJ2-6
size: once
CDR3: CASTMLGGGANVLTF
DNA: TGTGCCAGCACCATGTTGGGGGGAGGGGCCAACGTCCTGACTTTC

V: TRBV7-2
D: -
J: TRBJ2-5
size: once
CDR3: CASSRRGDRTGETQYF
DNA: TGTGCCAGCAGCAGAAGGGGGGACCGGACGGGGGAGACCCAGTACTTC

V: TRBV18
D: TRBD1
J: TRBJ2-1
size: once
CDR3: CASSKDRGPYNEQFF
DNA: TGTGCCAGCTCCAAGGACAGGGGTCCTTACAATGAGCAGTTCTTC

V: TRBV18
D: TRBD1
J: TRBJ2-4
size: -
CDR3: CASSRTGTGAGDIQYF
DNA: TGTGCCAGCTCCCGCACCGGGACAGGGGCCGGGGACATTCAGTACTTC

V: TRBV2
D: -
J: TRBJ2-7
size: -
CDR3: CASSYTFYEQYF
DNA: TGTGCCAGCAGTTACACGTTCTACGAGCAGTACTTC

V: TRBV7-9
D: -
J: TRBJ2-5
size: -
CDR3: CASSLGTDSKETQYF
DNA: TGTGCCAGCAGCTTAGGGACGGACAGTAAAGAGACCCAGTACTTC

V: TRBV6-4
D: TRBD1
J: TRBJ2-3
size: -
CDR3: CASTIGQGRRRSTDTQYF
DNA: TGTGCCAGCACTATAGGACAGGGTCGTAGGCGGAGCACAGATACGCAGTATTTT

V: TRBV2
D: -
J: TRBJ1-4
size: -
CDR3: CASRGGGEKLFF
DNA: TGTGCCAGCAGGGGGGGCGGTGAAAAACTGTTTTTT

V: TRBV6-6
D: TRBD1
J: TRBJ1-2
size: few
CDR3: CASRDRDRGLGYTF
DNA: TGTGCCAGCAGAGACCGGGACAGGGGGTTGGGCTACACCTTC

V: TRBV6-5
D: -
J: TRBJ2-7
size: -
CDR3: CASSPSLWGYEQYF
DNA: TGTGCCAGCAGCCCGTCGCTATGGGGATACGAGCAGTACTTC

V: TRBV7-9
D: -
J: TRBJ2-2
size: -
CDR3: CASSLFRGVGELFF
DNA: TGTGCCAGCAGCTTATTCCGGGGAGTTGGGGAGCTGTTTTTT

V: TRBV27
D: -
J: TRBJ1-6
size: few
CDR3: CASSSQGMGNSPLHF
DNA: TGTGCCAGCAGTTCTCAGGGGATGGGGAATTCACCCCTCCACTTT

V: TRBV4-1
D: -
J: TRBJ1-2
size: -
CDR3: CASSQLGGQFQNYGYTF
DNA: TGCGCCAGCAGCCAACTGGGCGGACAGTTTCAAAACTATGGCTACACCTTC

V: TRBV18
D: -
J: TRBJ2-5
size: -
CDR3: CASSPPDGHNRETQYF
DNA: TGTGCCAGCTCACCACCAGACGGACACAATAGAGAGACCCAGTACTTC

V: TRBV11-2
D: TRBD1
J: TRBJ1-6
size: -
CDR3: CASSLELGVTGRSPLHF
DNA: TGTGCCAGCAGCTTAGAGTTGGGGGTGACAGGGAGATCACCCCTCCACTTT

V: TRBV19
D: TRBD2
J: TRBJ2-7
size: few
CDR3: CASKAGGTYEQYF
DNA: TGTGCCAGTAAGGCGGGGGGCACCTACGAGCAGTACTTC

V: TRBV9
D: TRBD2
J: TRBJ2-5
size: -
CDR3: CASSVGWRGGQKTQYF
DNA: TGTGCCAGCAGCGTCGGTTGGCGGGGGGGCCAAAAGACCCAGTACTTC

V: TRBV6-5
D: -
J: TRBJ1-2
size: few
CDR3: CASSYKSFSSSYGYTF
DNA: TGTGCCAGCAGTTACAAATCATTCAGTAGTAGCTATGGCTACACCTTC

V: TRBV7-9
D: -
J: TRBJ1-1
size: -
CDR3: CASGPIDAEAFF
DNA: TGTGCCAGCGGCCCGATAGACGCTGAAGCTTTCTTT

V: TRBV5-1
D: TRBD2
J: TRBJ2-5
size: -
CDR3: CASSLREGGAGAETQYF
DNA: TGCGCCAGCAGCTTGAGGGAGGGTGGTGCGGGAGCAGAGACCCAGTACTTC

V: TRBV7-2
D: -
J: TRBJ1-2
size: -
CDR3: CASSLGGSGTRGYGYTF
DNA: TGTGCCAGCAGCTTAGGTGGATCCGGAACACGGGGCTATGGCTACACCTTC

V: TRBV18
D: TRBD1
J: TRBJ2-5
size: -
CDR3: CASSPGQGNRYGETQYF
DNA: TGTGCCAGCTCACCAGGACAGGGGAATAGGTATGGAGAGACCCAGTACTTC

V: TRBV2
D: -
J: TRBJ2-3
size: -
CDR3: CASSEDQGRTDTQYF
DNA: TGTGCCAGCAGTGAAGACCAGGGCCGCACAGATACGCAGTATTTT

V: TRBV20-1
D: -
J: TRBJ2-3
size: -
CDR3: CSAKYTDTQYF
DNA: TGCAGTGCTAAATACACAGATACGCAGTATTTT

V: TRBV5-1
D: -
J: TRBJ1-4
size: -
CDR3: CASSLVAGAPNEKLFF
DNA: TGCGCCAGCAGCTTGGTCGCGGGGGCGCCTAATGAAAAACTGTTTTTT